This T cell receptor beta chain is from a study of regulatory dendritic cells for organ transplantation. Remarks on this clone: The antigen remains unidentified.

Sorted T cells were CFSE-labeled and cultured four to five days with allogeneic regulatory or mature dendritic cells at 1:10. Repertoires were generated with immunoSEQ multiplex PCR, while TCRdb's copy carries only in-frame clones and drops some. In the table there are about 18,000 clones, roughly 80% of which are singletons. Sample: memory CD4+ T cells from blood cultured with regulatory dendritic cells. Specified subset: CD45RO+ memory T cells. The clonotype comes from a human donor in good health.

CDR3 protein: CATSRARGAYEQYF. Here the CDR3 DNA reads TGTGCCACCAGCAGAGCCAGGGGGGCCTACGAGCAGTACTTC. This sequence joins TRBV15 and TRBJ2-7; D might be TRBD1 (7 bases). With 1 base removed from V and 2 bases from J, the gap between germline ends came to 9 bases. Looked up from germline, CDR1 is LNHNV and CDR2 is YYDKDF (reference sequence). This CDR3 is 14 amino acids long.